Presented here are 5 T cell receptor beta chains from one specimen sequenced in a study of T cells in Graves' hyperthyroidism and ophthalmopathy. From RNA transcripts, TCR beta CDR3 regions were amplified. An initial round of RT-PCR targeting the TCR CDR3 relied on the HTBI primer set. In TCRdb, the multiplex PCR reads were re-called with MiXCR into one record per CDR3 protein. Here the sample spans 500,000 to 800,000 distinct CDR3 sequences, 13% to 15% being singletons. Sequences were obtained from blood. These receptors were taken from a woman in her fifties or sixties with Graves' ophthalmopathy.

This clonotype was found many times. The V gene is TRBV20-1, the J gene TRBJ1-2; tentatively, D is TRBD1 (5 bases). This CDR3 comprises 14 residues. The germline V and J ends were trimmed by 6 bases and 4 bases, with 18 bases remaining between them. Germline CDR1 is DFQATT and CDR2 is SNEGSKA (reference sequence). Here the CDR3 DNA reads TGCAGTGCCTGGCGGACACTAAAAGGCTATGGCTACACCTTC. Its translation: CSAWRTLKGYGYTF.

This clonotype occurred many times. The chain couples TRBV5-4 to TRBJ1-2; tentative D call: TRBD1 (5 bases). Trimming left V 0 bases short and J 5 bases short, with 14 bases between. Looked up from germline, CDR1 is SGHNT and CDR2 is YYREEE (reference sequence). The CDR3 spans 15 residues. The CDR3 protein is CASSLVGQGTYGYTF. CDR3 coding DNA: TGTGCCAGCAGCTTGGTAGGGCAGGGAACTTATGGCTACACCTTC. Looking up the rest from reference TRBV5-4 and TRBJ1-2 gives the full variable domain: ETGVTQSPTHLIKTRGQQVTLRCSSQSGHNTVSWYQQALGQGPQFIFQYYREEENGRGNFPPRFSGLQFPNYSSELNVNALELDDSALYLCASSLVGQGTYGYTFGSGTRLTVV.

This clonotype was counted at least ten times. This rearrangement joins TRBV2 to TRBJ2-2; D remains ambiguous. Trimming pared 2 bases from V and 2 bases from J, leaving 6 bases between. The CDR3 has 14 amino acids. The germline V gene encodes CDR1 SNHLY and CDR2 FYNNEI. The CDR3 region is CASSELSNTGELFF. CDR3 in DNA: TGTGCCAGCAGTGAACTCTCAAACACCGGGGAGCTGTTTTTT.

This clonotype was picked up a small number of times. The gene calls are TRBV19 and TRBJ2-2; 10 nucleotides agree with TRBD2. Germline lookup yields CDR1 LNHDA and CDR2 SQIVND (reference sequence). The CDR3 is 17 residues long. The J segment lost 2 bases and the V segment lost 2 bases, leaving 5 bases of the junction unmatched. The CDR3 here is CASSIWASGSNTGELFF. For the CDR3, the DNA is TGTGCCAGTAGTATATGGGCTAGCGGGAGCAACACCGGGGAGCTGTTTTTT.

In this sample, this clonotype turned up many times. V is TRBV7-3 and J is TRBJ2-3, with D perhaps TRBD1 (5 bases). V lost 2 bases and J 5 bases, leaving 17 bases between the germline ends. CDR3 length: 16 residues. Germline V gene sequence: CDR1 SGHTA, CDR2 FQGTGA. In DNA form, the CDR3 reads TGTGCCAGCAGCTTAGGATCGAACAGGCCTAGAGATACGCAGTATTTT. Protein: CASSLGSNRPRDTQYF.